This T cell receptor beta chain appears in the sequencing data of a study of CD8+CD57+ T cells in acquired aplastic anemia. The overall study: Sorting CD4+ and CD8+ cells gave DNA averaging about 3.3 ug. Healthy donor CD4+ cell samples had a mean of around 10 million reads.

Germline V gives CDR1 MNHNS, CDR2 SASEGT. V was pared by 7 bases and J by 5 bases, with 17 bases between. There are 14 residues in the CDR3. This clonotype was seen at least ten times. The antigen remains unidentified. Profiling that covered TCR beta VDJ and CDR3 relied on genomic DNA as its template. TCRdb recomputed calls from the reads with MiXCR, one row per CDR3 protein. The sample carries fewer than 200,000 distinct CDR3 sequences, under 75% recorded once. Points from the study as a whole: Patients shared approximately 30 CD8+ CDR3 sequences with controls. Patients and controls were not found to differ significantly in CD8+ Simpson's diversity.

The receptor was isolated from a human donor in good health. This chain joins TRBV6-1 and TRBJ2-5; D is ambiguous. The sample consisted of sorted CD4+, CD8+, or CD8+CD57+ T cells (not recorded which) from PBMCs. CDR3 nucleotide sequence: TGTGCCAGCAACCCCCTTAGCCGGTTCGAGACCCAGTACTTC. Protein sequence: CASNPLSRFETQYF.